The subject of this entry is one T cell receptor (beta chain). The antigen remains undetermined. Trimming cost V 1 base and J 7 bases, with 14 bases left between them. The length of the CDR3 is 14 residues. Germline CDR1 is LGHDT and CDR2 is YNNKEL (reference sequence). This sample is drawn from a study of T cell responses to AZD1222 COVID-19 vaccine. General study results and limits: Following two doses of AZD1222, Spike-specific TCR breadth and depth rose. Only a handful of AZD1222 recipients, five to seven in all, had baseline seropositivity.

Libraries were prepared by immunoSEQ multiplex PCR; TCRdb keeps only in-frame clonotypes and omits some of them. The data hold fewer than 200,000 clones, with 90% to 95% observed a single time. The clonotype comes from an adult in good health. The source was peripheral blood, collected on day 0 of AZD1222 vaccination. The chain links TRBV3-1 (or the pseudogene TRBV3-2) to TRBJ2-7; D may be TRBD1 (6 bases). The CDR3, as DNA: TGTGCCAGCAGCCAAGGAGACAGGTTCCTTGAGCAGTACTTC. Translated, it gives CASSQGDRFLEQYF.